The clone carrying this TCR beta chain has more than one count but fewer than ten. Its antigen remains unidentified. Data came from immunoSEQ multiplex PCR; TCRdb stores just in-frame clones and leaves some out. The sample carries about 6,300 clones, roughly 84% recorded once. Each case's diagnosis was confirmed by two pathologists on H&E. The sample originates from a study of immune evolution from preneoplasia to lung adenocarcinoma. Turning to the study itself: HLA loss of heterozygosity: under 7.5% AIS, around 16% MIA, 30% to 35% ADC, none AAH.

Study-level findings and limits: Later-stage lesions seemingly showed higher T cell density and diversity than normal lung. Normal lung had the highest top T cell clone frequencies.

Input material: FFPE lung adenocarcinoma in situ tissue. The sequence derives from a donor at least 70 years old with lung adenocarcinoma.

The CDR3, as DNA: TGTGCCAGCAGCGTTGGCAAGCGGACTCTCTCCTACAATGAGCAGTTCTTC. Its translation: CASSVGKRTLSYNEQFF. The chain recombines TRBV5-4 with TRBJ2-1, with a weak D call TRBD2 (5 bases). V gave up 4 bases and J gave up 0 bases, with 17 bases separating them. This CDR3 is built from 17 residues. Germline-derived CDR1 and CDR2 are SGHNT and YYREEE (reference sequence).